Here is one TCR beta chain with its context. The data originate from a study of blood T cell repertoires in COVID-19. Study overall: PBMCs, B-cell-depleted T cells, or T cells were the source of the cDNA or gDNA that made up the material.

Authors' data handling: Reference gene primers were amplified, and this amplification served to estimate nucleated cell counts. Method: immunoSEQ multiplex PCR; TCRdb's copy keeps in-frame clones and lacks some. V, J and clone size are those of that table, while D and trimming were read from the DNA. This table has around 100,000 clones, around 88% appearing once. Sequenced material: peripheral blood. This clonotype was obtained from a human donor in a cohort sampled during active COVID-19.

The DNA for the CDR3 is TGTGCCAGCAGCCTGGGAGGGGGGCCGTCAAACGAGCCCCAGCATTTT. It specifies CASSLGGGPSNEPQHF. The V and J genes are TRBV28 and TRBJ1-5; D might be TRBD1 (6 bases). The CDR3 contains 16 residues. The germline V and J ends were trimmed by 6 bases and 8 bases, with 23 bases remaining between them. Germline CDR1 MDHEN, CDR2 SYDVKM.